This is a list of T cell receptor beta chains from one sample in a study of blood T cell repertoires in COVID-19. The repertoire was sequenced with immunoSEQ multiplex PCR; TCRdb's copy has only in-frame clones and lacks some. The sample lists fewer than 70,000 clones, about 78% occurring once. The source material was peripheral blood. These receptors all stem from a human donor in a cohort sampled during active COVID-19. Both conserved end residues are part of each CDR3. Each record gives: CDR3 DNA, CDR3 protein, clone size, V gene, D gene, J gene. D genes are given only for firm matches. Where a row states a size, it is once, few, many or the class of an expanded clone; other rows omit it.

DNA: TGCGCCAGCCATACTTATACAGGGGCCAGCACAGATACGCAGTATTTT
CDR3: CASHTYTGASTDTQYF
size: NA
V: TRBV5-1
D: TRBD1
J: TRBJ2-3

DNA: TGCGCCAGCAGCTTCGGGACAGATAGCTACGAGCAGTACTTC
CDR3: CASSFGTDSYEQYF
size: NA
V: TRBV5-1
D: TRBD1
J: TRBJ2-7

DNA: TGCGCCAGCAGCTCACACAAAATCGGAAACACCATATATTTT
CDR3: CASSSHKIGNTIYF
size: NA
V: TRBV5-1
D: NA
J: TRBJ1-3

DNA: TGTGCCAGCAGCTTAGGGACAGGGGGCGGCTATGGCTACACCTTC
CDR3: CASSLGTGGGYGYTF
size: NA
V: TRBV11-2
D: TRBD1
J: TRBJ1-2

DNA: TGTGCCAGCAGTGCCAGGGCTTTTGGTACTACTTCTGGGGCCAACGTCCTGACTTTC
CDR3: CASSARAFGTTSGANVLTF
size: NA
V: TRBV2
D: NA
J: TRBJ2-6

DNA: TGCAGTGCTAGTTGGGACAGGTCCTACGAGCAGTACTTC
CDR3: CSASWDRSYEQYF
size: once
V: TRBV20-1
D: TRBD1
J: TRBJ2-7

DNA: TGTGCCAGTTCCCGAAGGGAGACAGGGTCTTATGGCTACACCTTC
CDR3: CASSRRETGSYGYTF
size: NA
V: TRBV19
D: TRBD1
J: TRBJ1-2

DNA: TGTGCCACCAGCAGAAGACAGGGTCTGACTGGGGCCAACGTCCTGACTTTC
CDR3: CATSRRQGLTGANVLTF
size: NA
V: TRBV15
D: TRBD1
J: TRBJ2-6

DNA: TGTGCCACCAGTGATTCGACTAGCGGGAACGGCGAGCAGTACTTC
CDR3: CATSDSTSGNGEQYF
size: NA
V: TRBV24-1
D: TRBD2
J: TRBJ2-7

DNA: TGTGCCAGCAGCCGAGGGAGAGGGGGGGGAATCTATGGCTACACCTTC
CDR3: CASSRGRGGGIYGYTF
size: NA
V: TRBV7-8
D: NA
J: TRBJ1-2

DNA: TGTGCCTGGAGTGTAAGGTCCCAGGGGTCGTACGAGCAGTACTTC
CDR3: CAWSVRSQGSYEQYF
size: NA
V: TRBV30
D: NA
J: TRBJ2-7

DNA: TGTGCCAGCAGTTTGACAGGATCTACGTACGAGCAGTACTTC
CDR3: CASSLTGSTYEQYF
size: NA
V: TRBV27
D: NA
J: TRBJ2-7

DNA: TGTGCCAGTAGTATGTTGGGTGGGACTAATCAGCCCCAGCATTTT
CDR3: CASSMLGGTNQPQHF
size: NA
V: TRBV19
D: NA
J: TRBJ1-5

DNA: TGTGCCTGGGAGAACAGGGGTCTCTATGGCTACACCTTC
CDR3: CAWENRGLYGYTF
size: NA
V: TRBV30
D: TRBD1
J: TRBJ1-2

DNA: TGTGCCAGCAGCTTGAGTCGGGACACTGAAGCTTTCTTT
CDR3: CASSLSRDTEAFF
size: once
V: TRBV27
D: NA
J: TRBJ1-1

DNA: TGTGCCAGCAGTTACGGACAGGGGAACACCATATATTTT
CDR3: CASSYGQGNTIYF
size: NA
V: TRBV6-6
D: TRBD1
J: TRBJ1-3

DNA: TGTGCCAGCAGCTTGGCTGACAGTATATATGGCTACACCTTC
CDR3: CASSLADSIYGYTF
size: few
V: TRBV5-8
D: NA
J: TRBJ1-2

DNA: TGTGCCAGTAGTATAAACCTATCCTACGAGCAGTACTTC
CDR3: CASSINLSYEQYF
size: NA
V: TRBV19
D: NA
J: TRBJ2-7

DNA: TGTGCCAGCAGTTACTCAGCGGGAGCCGGGGAGCTGTTTTTT
CDR3: CASSYSAGAGELFF
size: NA
V: TRBV6-6
D: TRBD2
J: TRBJ2-2

DNA: TGTGCCAGCAGTTTCAGCGGAGCTAGCACAGATACGCAGTATTTT
CDR3: CASSFSGASTDTQYF
size: NA
V: TRBV28
D: NA
J: TRBJ2-3

DNA: TGTGCCAGTAGTATAGCCTGGACTAGCGGCTCCTACGAGCAGTACTTC
CDR3: CASSIAWTSGSYEQYF
size: NA
V: TRBV19
D: TRBD2
J: TRBJ2-7

DNA: TGCGCCGGAGTAGTCGGGGAGACCCAGTACTTC
CDR3: CAGVVGETQYF
size: NA
V: TRBV23-1
D: NA
J: TRBJ2-5

DNA: TGTGCCAGCAGTTACCGGCAGGGGGTCACAGATACGCAGTATTTT
CDR3: CASSYRQGVTDTQYF
size: NA
V: TRBV6-5
D: TRBD1
J: TRBJ2-3

DNA: TGCGCCAGCAGTCCACTAGCGGGATCAATAATTTTTGGTCGGTCCTACAATGAGCAGTTCTTC
CDR3: CASSPLAGSIIFGRSYNEQFF
size: NA
V: TRBV23-1
D: TRBD2
J: TRBJ2-1

DNA: TGTGCCAGCAGCCAGGGACAGGGCTACGAGCAGTACTTC
CDR3: CASSQGQGYEQYF
size: NA
V: TRBV11-2
D: TRBD1
J: TRBJ2-7

DNA: TGCGCCAGCAGCTCGACCTGGGGCGATTCCTACGAGCAGTACTTC
CDR3: CASSSTWGDSYEQYF
size: NA
V: TRBV5-1
D: NA
J: TRBJ2-7

DNA: TGTGCCAGTCACGGGACAGCTTCTGGAAACACCATATATTTT
CDR3: CASHGTASGNTIYF
size: NA
V: TRBV25-1
D: TRBD1
J: TRBJ1-3

DNA: TGCGCCAGCAGCCTTAGGACAGGGATTAACGAGCAGTACTTC
CDR3: CASSLRTGINEQYF
size: NA
V: TRBV5-1
D: TRBD1
J: TRBJ2-7

DNA: TGTGCCAGTGGGAAGGAGACCCAGGGCGAGCAGTACTTC
CDR3: CASGKETQGEQYF
size: NA
V: TRBV2
D: NA
J: TRBJ2-7

DNA: TGTGCCAGCATATTGGGAGGGGTCTATGGCTACACCTTC
CDR3: CASILGGVYGYTF
size: NA
V: TRBV12-3/TRBV12-4
D: NA
J: TRBJ1-2

DNA: TGTGCCAGCAGCTTATTGGGAGGGCCGAACGCTGAAGCTTTCTTT
CDR3: CASSLLGGPNAEAFF
size: few
V: TRBV7-8
D: NA
J: TRBJ1-1

DNA: TGTGCCACCAAAGGGGGGGCTCGGCAGCCCCAGCATTTT
CDR3: CATKGGARQPQHF
size: few
V: TRBV24-1
D: NA
J: TRBJ1-5

DNA: TGCAGCGTAGAGACTAGCGGGAGTGGCTACGAGCAGTACTTC
CDR3: CSVETSGSGYEQYF
size: few
V: TRBV29-1
D: TRBD2
J: TRBJ2-7

DNA: TGTGCCAGCAGCTTAGGACAGGTGCTCAATCAGCCCCAGCATTTT
CDR3: CASSLGQVLNQPQHF
size: NA
V: TRBV7-8
D: NA
J: TRBJ1-5

DNA: TGTGCCAGCAGTCCGGGGGGGGTCTACGAGCAGTACTTC
CDR3: CASSPGGVYEQYF
size: NA
V: TRBV27
D: TRBD2
J: TRBJ2-7

DNA: TGTGCCAGCAGCTTAGGTCGACTAGCGGGAGTTTCGGAGACCCAGTACTTC
CDR3: CASSLGRLAGVSETQYF
size: NA
V: TRBV11-2
D: TRBD2
J: TRBJ2-5

DNA: TGTGCCAGTAGTACCCGGAACCTGTGGGCAGGTACTAATGAAAAACTGTTTTTT
CDR3: CASSTRNLWAGTNEKLFF
size: NA
V: TRBV19
D: NA
J: TRBJ1-4

DNA: TGTGCCAGCAGCTCCCGGGACAGGAACACTGAAGCTTTCTTT
CDR3: CASSSRDRNTEAFF
size: many
V: TRBV13
D: TRBD1
J: TRBJ1-1

DNA: TGTGCCAGCAGCCTGACGGACAGGAGCAATGAAAAACTGTTTTTT
CDR3: CASSLTDRSNEKLFF
size: NA
V: TRBV9
D: TRBD1
J: TRBJ1-4

DNA: TGCGCCAGCAGCTTATCGGCAGGGGGCGGGACTGAAGCTTTCTTT
CDR3: CASSLSAGGGTEAFF
size: NA
V: TRBV5-1
D: TRBD1
J: TRBJ1-1

DNA: TGTGCCAGCAGCTCCGGGACAGGCAATCAGCCCCAGCATTTT
CDR3: CASSSGTGNQPQHF
size: few
V: TRBV7-9
D: TRBD1
J: TRBJ1-5

DNA: TGCGCCAGCAGCTTGGCCCCTGGGACAGGTGGGGCGACCCAGTACTTC
CDR3: CASSLAPGTGGATQYF
size: NA
V: TRBV5-1
D: TRBD1
J: TRBJ2-5

DNA: TGTGCCTGGAGTGTATCTCGGACATACCCAATGCACTATGGCTACACCTTC
CDR3: CAWSVSRTYPMHYGYTF
size: NA
V: TRBV30
D: NA
J: TRBJ1-2

DNA: TGTGCCACCAGCAGAGCGGTCGGGCAGGGGAATGAAAAACTGTTTTTT
CDR3: CATSRAVGQGNEKLFF
size: NA
V: TRBV15
D: NA
J: TRBJ1-4

DNA: TGCGCCAGCAGCCAAGATCCTCAGGGGTTTGGAAACACCATATATTTT
CDR3: CASSQDPQGFGNTIYF
size: NA
V: TRBV4-1
D: NA
J: TRBJ1-3

DNA: TGTGCCAGCAGCTTGGGGACAGGGAGCTTGCCCTACGAGCAGTACTTC
CDR3: CASSLGTGSLPYEQYF
size: NA
V: TRBV13
D: TRBD1
J: TRBJ2-7

DNA: TGTGCCAGTAGGAGTAACCCCAACGGGGAAAAACTGTTTTTT
CDR3: CASRSNPNGEKLFF
size: NA
V: TRBV19
D: NA
J: TRBJ1-4

DNA: TGTGCCAGCAGAGTTGAACCGGGACAGGGGCCAGGGGATACGCAGTATTTT
CDR3: CASRVEPGQGPGDTQYF
size: NA
V: TRBV7-9
D: TRBD1
J: TRBJ2-3

DNA: TGTGCCAGTAGTACCGATCGGACAGGGGCTTGGTACTATGGCTACACCTTC
CDR3: CASSTDRTGAWYYGYTF
size: NA
V: TRBV19
D: TRBD1
J: TRBJ1-2

DNA: TGTGCCACCAGCAGAGATCCAACCCTGAGGGAGACCCAGTACTTC
CDR3: CATSRDPTLRETQYF
size: NA
V: TRBV15
D: NA
J: TRBJ2-5

DNA: TGTGCCAGCAGTACGGGCGGACAGGGGGTTTACGAGCAGTACTTC
CDR3: CASSTGGQGVYEQYF
size: NA
V: TRBV6-2/TRBV6-3
D: TRBD1
J: TRBJ2-7

DNA: TGTGCCAGCAGTTATCCCGGACAGGGGGCATACGAGCAGTACTTC
CDR3: CASSYPGQGAYEQYF
size: NA
V: TRBV6-2/TRBV6-3
D: TRBD1
J: TRBJ2-7

DNA: TGTGCCATCAGTGATTCGGACAATCATGGCTACACCTTC
CDR3: CAISDSDNHGYTF
size: NA
V: TRBV10-3
D: NA
J: TRBJ1-2

DNA: TGTGCCAGCAGCGGGGGGTTGGATGGCTACACCTTC
CDR3: CASSGGLDGYTF
size: NA
V: TRBV5-8
D: NA
J: TRBJ1-2